The sequence of this T cell receptor (beta chain) was determined in a study of shared clonotypes between healthy human individuals. At the level of the study: Participating donors consisted of two women and a few men aged 18 to 49.

In the naive CD8 group, cells lacked CD45RO and were positively selected for CCR7, so terminally differentiated effector memory CD45RA+ cells were left out. It was at deep level that the assay was run. Every immunoSEQ plate was one replicate of a subset's evenly spread DNA. The assay was immunoSEQ multiplex PCR, and TCRdb's table has in-frame clones only and misses some. The data hold hundreds of thousands of clones, with 95% observed a single time. In germline, CDR1 is MNHNS, CDR2 SASEGT. The CDR3 has 12 amino acids. Study-level points and caveats: Represented genetic and exposure-history diversity was restricted by having few donors.

Note on this clone: As yet, its antigen is unknown.

This chain connects TRBV6-1 to TRBJ2-5; D is ambiguous. The J call may be faulty, since TRBJ2-7 better matches the DNA end. The sample was naive CD8+ T cells sorted from blood. This TCR was recovered from a woman aged 25 to 45 in good health. The chain's CDR3 is CASSDPSPEQYF. The CDR3 nucleotides read TGTGCCAGCAGTGACCCCTCTCCCGAGCAGTACTTC.